This T cell receptor (beta chain) is from a study of cytomegalovirus exposure and HLA in healthy donors. Both 60 Vbeta primers and 13 Jbeta primers went into the PCR. Sequenced by immunoSEQ multiplex PCR; TCRdb stores in-frame clones only, minus some. The sample lists about 210,000 clones, roughly four fifths occurring once. This receptor was obtained from a woman aged 50 to 65 in good health and CMV-seropositive. Input material: PBMCs.

The CDR3 bases are TGTGCCAGCAGCTTAACCCCCGGGATGGGGGGGGTTGAAGGCTACACCTTC. Translation: CASSLTPGMGGVEGYTF. The chain is built from TRBV7-3 and TRBJ1-2, with TRBD1 as a possible D gene (5 bases). Germline loops: CDR1 SGHTA, CDR2 FQGTGA. The CDR3 contains 17 residues. Between the trimmed V and J ends, which lost 0 bases and 8 bases, there was a span of 22 bases.